This TCR beta chain derives from a study of blood T cell repertoires in COVID-19. Across under 25 US areas, participants ranged in age from about 18 to 90 years. Contact with a PCR-confirmed or clinician-diagnosed COVID-19 case occurred within 2 weeks of entry. This CDR3 has 15 residues. Per the germline V gene, CDR1 is SGHDT and CDR2 is YYEEEE. After removal of 1 base from V and 7 bases from J, the junction contained 6 bases not matched to a gene. Data came from immunoSEQ multiplex PCR; TCRdb stores just in-frame clones and leaves some out. The table lists around 160,000 clones, roughly 84% of them singletons.

Sequencing input: PBMCs or T cells enriched from blood (not recorded which). V and J are TRBV5-6 and TRBJ1-3; TRBD1 matches at 9 bases. The source of this sequence is a woman aged 45-65 years who had been exposed to COVID-19. For the CDR3, the DNA is TGTGCCAGCAGCTTGTGGGGGACAGGGAGGAACACCATATATTTT. Encoded protein: CASSLWGTGRNTIYF.